Reported below is one T cell receptor beta chain. Sequenced by immunoSEQ multiplex PCR; TCRdb stores in-frame clones only, minus some. The sample shows some 91,000 clones, around 95% of them seen only once. This entry is derived from a study of technical replicates of blood from four donors. The CDR3 totals 14 residues. Trimming removed 7 bases from V and 2 bases from J, with 12 bases in between. Germline V lookup: CDR1 SNHLY, CDR2 FYNNEI. Sequencing input: T cells isolated from PBMCs. This TCR was recovered from a human donor in good health. This chain joins TRBV2 and TRBJ2-1; tentatively, D is TRBD2 (6 bases). The CDR3 DNA follows: TGTGCCAGCAAGATTAGCGGAGCCTACAATGAGCAGTTCTTC. Its translation is CASKISGAYNEQFF.